A selection of T cell receptor beta chains follows, all from one sample in a study of Ad26.COV2.S vaccination and SARS-CoV-2 variants. Sequencing was performed with immunoSEQ multiplex PCR; in TCRdb, only in-frame clones are kept and a portion is missing. The data show about 680,000 clones, with roughly 90% seen just once and about 1.5% held by the top ten. The sample in question was peripheral blood, obtained in a trial of Ad26.COV2.S vaccine versus placebo. All receptors derive from a person aged 18-60 years who received the Ad26.COV2.S COVID-19 vaccine or a placebo. Both conserved end residues are part of each CDR3. D genes are given only for firm matches. Clone size is given for some rows only: seen once, a few or many times, or a class if the clone is expanded.

d_gene: NA; abundance: NA; v_gene: TRBV3-1/TRBV3-2; j_gene: TRBJ2-5; CDR3aa: CASSPQGARNKETQYF; CDR3nt: TGTGCCAGCAGCCCTCAAGGGGCCAGGAATAAAGAGACCCAGTACTTC
d_gene: NA; abundance: NA; v_gene: TRBV28; j_gene: TRBJ1-3; CDR3aa: CASSAPGITGNTIYF; CDR3nt: TGTGCCAGCAGTGCTCCAGGGATTACGGGAAACACCATATATTTT
d_gene: TRBD1; abundance: NA; v_gene: TRBV7-9; j_gene: TRBJ2-7; CDR3aa: CASSFYGHRAGGQGYEQYF; CDR3nt: TGTGCCAGCAGTTTTTACGGCCATCGGGCAGGGGGACAGGGTTACGAGCAGTACTTC
d_gene: TRBD2; abundance: NA; v_gene: TRBV27; j_gene: TRBJ2-1; CDR3aa: CASSLYPSGFEQFF; CDR3nt: TGTGCCAGCAGTTTATACCCTAGCGGATTTGAGCAGTTCTTC
d_gene: TRBD2; abundance: NA; v_gene: TRBV11-2; j_gene: TRBJ2-7; CDR3aa: CASSFGWSGGAYEQYF; CDR3nt: TGTGCCAGCAGCTTCGGTTGGAGCGGGGGGGCCTACGAGCAGTACTTC
d_gene: NA; abundance: NA; v_gene: TRBV6-5; j_gene: TRBJ2-1; CDR3aa: CASSYVTEEQFF; CDR3nt: TGTGCCAGCAGTTACGTGACAGAGGAGCAGTTCTTC
d_gene: NA; abundance: few; v_gene: TRBV5-4; j_gene: TRBJ1-5; CDR3aa: CASGRVSNQPQHF; CDR3nt: TGTGCCAGCGGCCGGGTGAGCAATCAGCCCCAGCATTTT
d_gene: TRBD1; abundance: NA; v_gene: TRBV6-5; j_gene: TRBJ2-5; CDR3aa: CASRTGSGGTQYF; CDR3nt: TGTGCCAGCAGGACAGGGTCCGGAGGGACCCAGTACTTC
d_gene: TRBD1; abundance: NA; v_gene: TRBV7-9; j_gene: TRBJ2-2; CDR3aa: CASTPGQGFGELFF; CDR3nt: TGTGCCAGCACGCCCGGACAGGGATTCGGGGAGCTGTTTTTT
d_gene: NA; abundance: NA; v_gene: TRBV15; j_gene: TRBJ1-5; CDR3aa: CATGIGQPQHF; CDR3nt: TGTGCCACCGGGATAGGGCAGCCCCAGCATTTT
d_gene: NA; abundance: NA; v_gene: TRBV30; j_gene: TRBJ1-1; CDR3aa: CAWSDGFRVLEAFF; CDR3nt: TGTGCCTGGAGCGACGGATTCAGGGTCCTTGAAGCTTTCTTT
d_gene: TRBD1; abundance: once; v_gene: TRBV5-1; j_gene: TRBJ2-2; CDR3aa: CASSWTGGNSDLNTGELFF; CDR3nt: TGCGCCAGCAGCTGGACAGGGGGTAATAGCGACTTAAACACCGGGGAGCTGTTTTTT
d_gene: NA; abundance: NA; v_gene: TRBV6-5; j_gene: TRBJ1-5; CDR3aa: CATSQGYNQPQHF; CDR3nt: TGTGCCACCTCCCAGGGATACAATCAGCCCCAGCATTTT
d_gene: NA; abundance: NA; v_gene: TRBV12-3/TRBV12-4; j_gene: TRBJ2-1; CDR3aa: CASSLRYNEQFF; CDR3nt: TGTGCCAGCAGTTTACGCTACAATGAGCAGTTCTTC
d_gene: TRBD2; abundance: NA; v_gene: TRBV6-5; j_gene: TRBJ2-1; CDR3aa: CASSTRLAGEQFF; CDR3nt: TGTGCCAGCAGTACCCGACTAGCGGGGGAGCAGTTCTTC
d_gene: TRBD1; abundance: NA; v_gene: TRBV11-2; j_gene: TRBJ2-7; CDR3aa: CASSPTGGAPYEQYF; CDR3nt: TGTGCCAGCAGCCCCACAGGGGGCGCGCCCTACGAGCAGTACTTC
d_gene: NA; abundance: NA; v_gene: TRBV5-1; j_gene: TRBJ2-7; CDR3aa: CASSLEGPEQYF; CDR3nt: TGCGCCAGCAGCTTGGAAGGGCCCGAGCAGTACTTC
d_gene: NA; abundance: NA; v_gene: TRBV6-6; j_gene: TRBJ1-6; CDR3aa: CASSYLRVSPLHF; CDR3nt: TGTGCCAGCAGTTACCTCAGGGTTTCACCCCTCCACTTT
d_gene: TRBD2; abundance: once; v_gene: TRBV4-2; j_gene: TRBJ2-3; CDR3aa: CASSQVLAGGTDTQYF; CDR3nt: TGTGCCAGCAGCCAAGTCCTAGCGGGAGGAACAGATACGCAGTATTTT
d_gene: TRBD2; abundance: NA; v_gene: TRBV7-2; j_gene: TRBJ2-3; CDR3aa: CASSPRLASLGDTQYF; CDR3nt: TGTGCCAGCAGCCCACGACTAGCTTCTTTAGGAGATACGCAGTATTTT
d_gene: NA; abundance: NA; v_gene: TRBV20-1; j_gene: TRBJ2-7; CDR3aa: CSASEGGSYEQYF; CDR3nt: TGCAGTGCTAGTGAAGGGGGGTCCTACGAGCAGTACTTC
d_gene: TRBD2; abundance: NA; v_gene: TRBV5-4; j_gene: TRBJ2-3; CDR3aa: CASSLRLAGVGGTDTQYF; CDR3nt: TGTGCCAGCAGCTTGCGGTTAGCGGGAGTTGGGGGCACAGATACGCAGTATTTT
d_gene: TRBD1; abundance: NA; v_gene: TRBV9; j_gene: TRBJ1-2; CDR3aa: CASSVEDRGYDYGYTF; CDR3nt: TGTGCCAGCAGCGTAGAGGACAGGGGGTACGACTATGGCTACACCTTC
d_gene: TRBD2; abundance: NA; v_gene: TRBV3-1/TRBV3-2; j_gene: TRBJ2-1; CDR3aa: CASSLLAESYNEQFF; CDR3nt: TGTGCCAGCAGCCTTCTAGCGGAGTCCTACAATGAGCAGTTCTTC
d_gene: NA; abundance: NA; v_gene: TRBV7-2; j_gene: TRBJ2-4; CDR3aa: CASRELAKNIQYF; CDR3nt: TGTGCCAGCCGGGAGCTAGCCAAAAACATTCAGTACTTC
d_gene: NA; abundance: once; v_gene: TRBV6-5; j_gene: TRBJ2-1; CDR3aa: CASRGTPGGNEQFF; CDR3nt: TGTGCCAGCAGGGGGACTCCTGGGGGGAATGAGCAGTTCTTC
d_gene: NA; abundance: NA; v_gene: TRBV6-4; j_gene: TRBJ2-7; CDR3aa: CASSRLSREQYF; CDR3nt: TGTGCCAGCAGCCGACTGTCAAGGGAGCAGTACTTC
d_gene: NA; abundance: few; v_gene: TRBV2; j_gene: TRBJ2-1; CDR3aa: CASKGTTTNSYNEQFF; CDR3nt: TGTGCCAGCAAGGGTACGACTACGAACTCCTACAATGAGCAGTTCTTC
d_gene: TRBD1; abundance: NA; v_gene: TRBV7-9; j_gene: TRBJ2-2; CDR3aa: CASSLTRTGDTGELFF; CDR3nt: TGTGCCAGCAGCTTAACCCGGACAGGGGACACCGGGGAGCTGTTTTTT
d_gene: TRBD1; abundance: NA; v_gene: TRBV12-3/TRBV12-4; j_gene: TRBJ1-5; CDR3aa: CASRDGQGQPQHF; CDR3nt: TGTGCCAGCAGGGACGGACAGGGTCAGCCCCAGCATTTT
d_gene: NA; abundance: NA; v_gene: TRBV6-5; j_gene: TRBJ1-2; CDR3aa: CASSYRTNYGYTF; CDR3nt: TGTGCCAGCAGTTACCGTACTAACTATGGCTACACCTTC
d_gene: NA; abundance: NA; v_gene: TRBV5-1; j_gene: TRBJ1-5; CDR3aa: CASSFGGVGQPQHF; CDR3nt: TGCGCCAGCAGCTTCGGGGGAGTGGGTCAGCCCCAGCATTTT
d_gene: NA; abundance: NA; v_gene: TRBV4-2; j_gene: TRBJ2-5; CDR3aa: CASSPRRGETQYF; CDR3nt: TGTGCCAGCAGCCCCCGAAGAGGGGAGACCCAGTACTTC
d_gene: NA; abundance: NA; v_gene: TRBV15; j_gene: TRBJ2-7; CDR3aa: CATSRTETYEQYF; CDR3nt: TGTGCCACCAGCCGGACAGAAACCTACGAGCAGTACTTC
d_gene: NA; abundance: NA; v_gene: TRBV19; j_gene: TRBJ2-1; CDR3aa: CASSIPLTGVMYNEQFF; CDR3nt: TGTGCCAGTAGTATCCCTTTGACGGGAGTAATGTACAATGAGCAGTTCTTC
d_gene: NA; abundance: NA; v_gene: TRBV7-8; j_gene: TRBJ1-6; CDR3aa: CASSYNSPLHF; CDR3nt: TGTGCCAGCAGCTACAATTCACCCCTCCACTTT
d_gene: NA; abundance: NA; v_gene: TRBV11-2; j_gene: TRBJ1-3; CDR3aa: CASSLGSGNTIYF; CDR3nt: TGTGCCAGCAGCTTGGGGTCTGGAAACACCATATATTTT
d_gene: NA; abundance: NA; v_gene: TRBV19; j_gene: TRBJ2-6; CDR3aa: CASSIGGEPGANVLTF; CDR3nt: TGTGCCAGTAGTATAGGGGGGGAGCCTGGGGCCAACGTCCTGACTTTC
d_gene: NA; abundance: NA; v_gene: TRBV28; j_gene: TRBJ2-2; CDR3aa: CASSFRAQDGELFF; CDR3nt: TGTGCCAGCAGTTTTCGGGCTCAGGACGGGGAGCTGTTTTTT
d_gene: NA; abundance: NA; v_gene: TRBV29-1; j_gene: TRBJ1-2; CDR3aa: CSSLGGADTGYTF; CDR3nt: TGCAGCTCCTTGGGGGGCGCGGACACGGGCTACACCTTC
d_gene: NA; abundance: NA; v_gene: TRBV5-4; j_gene: TRBJ2-7; CDR3aa: CASSRTNDRSYEQYF; CDR3nt: TGTGCCAGCAGCCGGACAAACGATCGCTCCTACGAGCAGTACTTC
d_gene: NA; abundance: NA; v_gene: TRBV9; j_gene: TRBJ1-2; CDR3aa: CASSTLVLGGYTF; CDR3nt: TGTGCCAGCAGCACCCTTGTCCTCGGTGGCTACACCTTC
d_gene: NA; abundance: NA; v_gene: TRBV2; j_gene: TRBJ1-5; CDR3aa: CASSEDAQRAPRGNQPQHF; CDR3nt: TGTGCCAGCAGTGAGGACGCACAACGAGCACCCCGGGGCAATCAGCCCCAGCATTTT
d_gene: NA; abundance: NA; v_gene: TRBV12-5; j_gene: TRBJ1-5; CDR3aa: CASGLAQSNQPQHF; CDR3nt: TGTGCTAGTGGTTTGGCACAAAGCAATCAGCCCCAGCATTTT
d_gene: NA; abundance: NA; v_gene: TRBV19; j_gene: TRBJ2-1; CDR3aa: CASGSKRFEQFF; CDR3nt: TGTGCCAGTGGTTCGAAGCGGTTTGAGCAGTTCTTC
d_gene: TRBD1; abundance: NA; v_gene: TRBV7-9; j_gene: TRBJ1-2; CDR3aa: CASSPPTGPLYGYTF; CDR3nt: TGTGCCAGCAGCCCCCCGACAGGGCCGCTCTATGGCTACACCTTC